This T cell receptor beta chain was captured by sequencing in a study of T cells expressing NK-cell markers. CDR1 KGHDR and CDR2 SFDVKD come from the germline V gene. The CDR3 is 16 residues long. Study-wide findings and caveats: In several donors, these clonotypes also led the CD3+CD56-NKG2C+ fraction. Whether expanded NKG2C+ T cell clones recognized HCMV stayed uncertain.

Libraries used 5'RACE template switching adding universal primer site and UMIs. With the 5' RACE reads reprocessed, TCRdb shows one record per CDR3 protein and no DNA. The listing records over 200,000 distinct CDR3 sequences. Worth noting for this clonotype: What it binds is not known.

This rearrangement joins TRBV24-1 to TRBJ1-5; TCRdb names TRBD1, which stays unverified in the absence of DNA. This TCR was sampled from a man aged 18-30 years in good health. The sequenced sample consisted of blood T cells: a sorted CD56 or NKG2C T cell subset, CD4+ or CD8+ T cells, or bulk PBMC T cells (not recorded which). CDR3 residues: CATSASMTGGNQPQHF.